This entry describes one T cell receptor (beta chain). These data come from a study of blood T cell repertoires in COVID-19. The CDR3 is 14 residues long. V lost 4 bases, J lost 8 bases, and 14 bases lay in between. Germline loops: CDR1 MDHEN, CDR2 SYDVKM. Profiling relied on immunoSEQ multiplex PCR, and the TCRdb table lists in-frame clones only, not all of them. The sample shows approximately 93,000 clones, about 89% of them seen only once. This chain connects TRBV28 to TRBJ1-4, with D tentatively TRBD1 (5 bases). This TCR came from a human donor in a cohort sampled during active COVID-19. Sequenced: peripheral blood. CDR3 in amino acids: CASSYRGGKEKLFF. The CDR3 nucleotides are TGTGCCAGCAGTTATAGGGGTGGGAAGGAAAAACTGTTTTTT. Combining the CDR3 with reference TRBV28 and TRBJ1-4 gives the whole variable domain DVKVTQSSRYLVKRTGEKVFLECVQDMDHENMFWYRQDPGLGLRLIYFSYDVKMKEKGDIPEGYSVSREKKERFSLILESASTNQTSMYLCASSYRGGKEKLFFGSGTQLSVL.